These T cell receptor beta chains were read from a single sample in a study of blood T cell repertoires in COVID-19. Clones were read by immunoSEQ multiplex PCR, and TCRdb kept only the in-frame ones, dropping some. This repertoire shows about 240,000 clones, around 83% found once; its top ten account for over 7.5%. Sequenced input: peripheral blood. The receptors come from an elderly woman with acute or convalescent COVID-19. The CDR3 runs from the conserved cysteine through the conserved F or W. The order of the fields is V gene, clone size, J gene, D gene, CDR3 protein, CDR3 DNA. A D gene is named only where the DNA matches it firmly. Part of the rows lack a size; the others show once, few, many or a class for expanded clones.

TRBV5-1	once	TRBJ2-5	NA	CASSLDFGRKETQYF	TGCGCCAGCAGCTTGGATTTTGGCAGAAAAGAGACCCAGTACTTC
TRBV27	NA	TRBJ1-5	NA	CASSLMGQGSQPQHF	TGTGCCAGCAGTTTAATGGGGCAGGGAAGCCAGCCCCAGCATTTT
TRBV7-9	NA	TRBJ1-1	TRBD1	CASSRDRIAEAFF	TGTGCCAGCAGCCGGGACAGGATCGCTGAAGCTTTCTTT
TRBV7-3	few	TRBJ1-6	TRBD1	CASSPGRGSGSPLHF	TGTGCCAGCAGCCCAGGCAGGGGGTCGGGATCACCCCTCCACTTT
TRBV7-3	NA	TRBJ2-7	NA	CASSFGPGSVYEQYF	TGTGCCAGCAGCTTCGGTCCTGGAAGCGTCTACGAGCAGTACTTC
TRBV10-3	NA	TRBJ1-1	NA	CAISVSQGTEAFF	TGTGCCATCAGTGTTTCCCAGGGGACTGAAGCTTTCTTT
TRBV28	few	TRBJ2-1	TRBD2	CASSSPGLAGRNEQFF	TGTGCCAGCAGTTCACCGGGACTAGCGGGGAGGAATGAGCAGTTCTTC
TRBV28	NA	TRBJ1-1	TRBD1	CASSSGGRGTEAFF	TGTGCCAGCAGTTCAGGGGGCCGGGGCACTGAAGCTTTCTTT
TRBV28	NA	TRBJ2-1	TRBD2	CASQRGSGSYNEQFF	TGTGCCAGTCAAAGAGGAAGCGGGAGCTACAATGAGCAGTTCTTC
TRBV12-3/TRBV12-4	NA	TRBJ1-4	NA	CASSFNREKLFF	TGTGCCAGCAGCTTTAACCGGGAAAAACTGTTTTTT
TRBV14	NA	TRBJ1-2	NA	CASSHWDNYGYTF	TGTGCCAGCAGCCACTGGGACAATTATGGCTACACCTTC
TRBV24-1	NA	TRBJ2-5	TRBD2	CATSAGGERYQETQYF	TGTGCCACCAGTGCTGGGGGGGAAAGGTACCAAGAGACCCAGTACTTC
TRBV28	NA	TRBJ2-2	NA	CASSLQRQYTGELFF	TGTGCCAGCAGTTTACAGCGACAGTACACCGGGGAGCTGTTTTTT
TRBV24-1	NA	TRBJ1-5	NA	CATSDPTGPSNQPQHF	TGTGCCACCAGTGACCCGACAGGACCTAGCAATCAGCCCCAGCATTTT
TRBV10-3	once	TRBJ1-1	NA	CAITKRQDPTEAFF	TGTGCCATCACGAAAAGACAGGACCCCACTGAAGCTTTCTTT
TRBV19	once	TRBJ2-1	TRBD2	CASGPSGGAGSNEQFF	TGTGCCAGTGGGCCTAGCGGGGGGGCCGGTAGCAATGAGCAGTTCTTC
TRBV6-5	NA	TRBJ2-7	TRBD1	CASSYRQGAYEQYF	TGTGCCAGCAGTTACAGACAGGGGGCCTACGAGCAGTACTTC
TRBV13	NA	TRBJ2-5	TRBD2	CASSSLAGVETQYF	TGTGCCAGCAGCTCCTTAGCGGGGGTGGAGACCCAGTACTTC
TRBV2	NA	TRBJ1-5	NA	CASSPPGRYQPQHF	TGTGCCAGCAGCCCACCCGGGAGGTATCAGCCCCAGCATTTT
TRBV18	NA	TRBJ2-3	TRBD1	CASSLSRDRGPDTQYF	TGTGCCAGCTCACTCTCCCGGGACAGGGGGCCAGATACGCAGTATTTT
TRBV30	NA	TRBJ1-6	TRBD1	CAWSVKGAVNSPLHF	TGTGCCTGGAGTGTAAAGGGGGCGGTCAATTCACCCCTCCACTTT
TRBV27	NA	TRBJ1-1	NA	CASSYARGVEAFF	TGTGCCAGCAGTTATGCGCGGGGGGTTGAAGCTTTCTTT
TRBV6-5	NA	TRBJ1-1	NA	CASSRTVNTEAFF	TGTGCCAGCAGTCGAACAGTGAACACTGAAGCTTTCTTT
TRBV28	once	TRBJ1-2	NA	CASTPWGGQGYTF	TGTGCCAGCACCCCATGGGGGGGTCAGGGCTACACCTTC
TRBV12-3/TRBV12-4	few	TRBJ2-1	NA	CASSSGSGNEQFF	TGTGCCAGCAGCTCGGGGTCGGGGAATGAGCAGTTCTTC
TRBV6-1	few	TRBJ2-4	NA	CASSEAGNIQYF	TGTGCCAGCAGTGAAGCTGGCAACATTCAGTACTTC
TRBV12-3/TRBV12-4	NA	TRBJ1-1	NA	CASRLSSGAEAFF	TGTGCCAGCAGACTGTCCTCCGGAGCTGAAGCTTTCTTT
TRBV5-8	NA	TRBJ2-3	NA	CASSLGGAYTDTQYF	TGTGCCAGCAGCTTAGGGGGGGCCTACACAGATACGCAGTATTTT
TRBV7-9	NA	TRBJ1-2	NA	CASSLASSYGYTF	TGTGCCAGCAGCTTAGCCAGTTCCTATGGCTACACCTTC
TRBV6-5	NA	TRBJ2-5	TRBD2	CASSLAGGHETQYF	TGTGCCAGCAGTCTAGCGGGGGGGCACGAGACCCAGTACTTC
TRBV9	NA	TRBJ2-5	TRBD1	CASSVPTGQGEKETQYF	TGTGCCAGCAGCGTCCCCACGGGCCAGGGGGAGAAAGAGACCCAGTACTTC
TRBV7-8	NA	TRBJ2-2	TRBD2	CASSYLAGGIGELFF	TGTGCCAGCAGCTACCTAGCGGGGGGTATCGGGGAGCTGTTTTTT
TRBV6-6	NA	TRBJ1-5	TRBD1	CASSPLDRVFGQPQHF	TGTGCCAGCAGTCCACTGGACAGGGTTTTCGGTCAGCCCCAGCATTTT
TRBV18	NA	TRBJ2-2	TRBD1	CASSLDRANTGELFF	TGTGCCAGCTCCCTCGACAGGGCGAACACCGGGGAGCTGTTTTTT
TRBV14	NA	TRBJ1-1	TRBD1	CASSQDNGRGSAFF	TGTGCCAGCAGCCAAGATAACGGCAGGGGGAGCGCTTTCTTT
TRBV28	NA	TRBJ1-5	TRBD1	CATNLGQGRYQPQHF	TGTGCCACCAACCTTGGACAGGGAAGGTATCAGCCCCAGCATTTT
TRBV2	few	TRBJ1-1	NA	CASSERLSIMNTEAFF	TGTGCCAGCAGTGAACGATTGAGTATAATGAACACTGAAGCTTTCTTT
TRBV6-1	NA	TRBJ1-4	NA	CASSEGLRGLYEKLFF	TGTGCCAGCAGTGAAGGACTCAGGGGCCTATATGAAAAACTGTTTTTT
TRBV2	once	TRBJ2-7	TRBD1	CASSEAGQGVDEQYF	TGTGCCAGCAGTGAAGCCGGACAGGGGGTGGACGAGCAGTACTTC
TRBV9	NA	TRBJ2-5	NA	CASSRAGQETQYF	TGTGCCAGCAGCCGGGCGGGCCAAGAGACCCAGTACTTC
TRBV2	NA	TRBJ1-5	TRBD1	CASSDRGGTGQPQHF	TGTGCCAGCAGCGACAGGGGCGGTACAGGGCAGCCCCAGCATTTT
TRBV19	NA	TRBJ1-1	NA	CASSIDHPMNTEAFF	TGTGCCAGTAGTATAGATCATCCAATGAACACTGAAGCTTTCTTT
TRBV3-1/TRBV3-2	NA	TRBJ2-1	NA	CASRSDRDNEQFF	TGTGCCAGCAGGTCGGACAGAGACAATGAGCAGTTCTTC
TRBV11-2	NA	TRBJ2-5	NA	CASSLAWSVQETQYF	TGTGCCAGCAGCTTAGCGTGGTCAGTTCAAGAGACCCAGTACTTC
TRBV7-3	NA	TRBJ1-2	NA	CASSSREVNYGYTF	TGTGCCAGCAGCTCCAGGGAAGTGAACTATGGCTACACCTTC
TRBV28	NA	TRBJ2-7	TRBD2	CASSALRLAEDYEQYF	TGTGCCAGCAGTGCTCTTCGACTAGCGGAAGACTACGAGCAGTACTTC
TRBV5-1	NA	TRBJ1-1	NA	CASSLGQKNTEAFF	TGCGCCAGCAGCTTGGGGCAGAAGAACACTGAAGCTTTCTTT
TRBV2	once	TRBJ2-4	NA	CASSGTFLAKNIQYF	TGTGCCAGCAGTGGGACATTTCTAGCCAAAAACATTCAGTACTTC
TRBV9	NA	TRBJ2-6	TRBD1	CASSEAGQVYSGANVLTF	TGTGCCAGCAGCGAGGCGGGACAGGTCTACTCTGGGGCCAACGTCCTGACTTTC
TRBV5-1	NA	TRBJ2-7	TRBD1	CASSLRDRVGEQYF	TGCGCCAGCAGCCTCCGGGACAGGGTTGGCGAGCAGTACTTC
TRBV28	NA	TRBJ2-3	TRBD1	CASSPRTPGQGKGDTQYF	TGTGCCAGCAGCCCACGCACTCCGGGACAGGGAAAAGGAGATACGCAGTATTTT
TRBV7-2	once	TRBJ1-1	NA	CASSLVVQSQGTEAFF	TGTGCCAGCAGCTTAGTTGTACAGAGTCAGGGCACTGAAGCTTTCTTT
TRBV19	NA	TRBJ2-1	NA	CASSTRLSSYNEQFF	TGTGCCAGTAGTACCAGACTAAGCTCCTACAATGAGCAGTTCTTC
TRBV5-6	NA	TRBJ2-5	NA	CASSLSQGVQETQYF	TGTGCCAGCAGCTTGTCACAGGGAGTTCAAGAGACCCAGTACTTC